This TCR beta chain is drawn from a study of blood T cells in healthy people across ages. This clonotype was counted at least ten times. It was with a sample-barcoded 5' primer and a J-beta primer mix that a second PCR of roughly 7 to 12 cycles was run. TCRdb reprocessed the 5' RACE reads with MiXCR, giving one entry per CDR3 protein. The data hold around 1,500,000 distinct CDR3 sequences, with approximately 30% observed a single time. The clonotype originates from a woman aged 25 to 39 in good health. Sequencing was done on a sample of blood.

The CDR3 DNA sequence: TGCAGTGCTAGAGATTCCGCCGAGACCCAGTACTTC. This codes for CSARDSAETQYF. The genes are TRBV20-1 and TRBJ2-5, with no clear D. This CDR3 comprises 12 residues. V was cut by 0 bases and J by 5 bases, with 7 bases left in between. CDR1 and CDR2 from the germline V gene are DFQATT and SNEGSKA (reference sequence).